This entry concerns a single T cell receptor beta chain. It has no known antigen specificity. The sample holds no much larger clone one base away, and base qualities are not on file. The CDR3 has 13 amino acids, counting the end cysteine and phenylalanine. Only the CDR3 portion is preserved as DNA: 39 bases, with reading frame beginning at the first base. The V end loses 4 bases and the J end loses 6 bases, and a stretch of 12 bases separates them. CDR1 and CDR2 (SGHTS, YDEGEE) derive from the germline V gene. This sample is part of a study of T cell responses to AZD1222 COVID-19 vaccine (dated by TCRdb to the early 2020s). Study-wide context: A total of under 250 trial participants underwent TCR sequencing, of whom 207 had received two doses of AZD1222 and about 25 had received two doses of the MenACWY control vaccine. Trial participants were enrolled by age into subgroups of 18-55, 56-69 and 70-plus years, and around 150, 28 and 57 TCR-sequenced participants, respectively, were included in these subgroups.

General findings and caveats noted by the study authors: Reportedly, close to half of the unique spike-specific TCRs recognized epitopes lying outside the regions that are mutated in the B.1.351 and B.1.1.7 variants. A significant rise in spike-specific TCR breadth and depth was observed after two AZD1222 doses relative to day 0 and relative to MenACWY recipients. Because no day 14 peak-response samples were available, the repertoires could be characterized only after the peak T cell response. Most participants were white British and females outnumbered males, and the authors suggested that clonal diversity may have been underestimated. The 56-69-year group was small, and its depth increase did not reach significance, likely because of low power. Vaccine-associated CD4 TCRs spanned the whole spike protein, with dominant responses in regions 160-218 and 743-854. Only five or six AZD1222 recipients were SARS-CoV-2 seropositive at baseline, limiting conclusions about previously exposed vaccinees.

The CDR3 regions of human TCRbeta chains were subjected to immunosequencing. Under the source paper's analysis protocol: Repertoire TCRs were checked for matches against a reference library of SARS-CoV-2-specific TCRs that had been generated using the MIRA antigen-specificity platform. Breadth was defined as the fraction of unique TCRs that were SARS-CoV-2-associated, and depth was defined as the fraction of total T cells that were SARS-CoV-2-associated. Using the MIRA data, every spike-specific TCR was mapped to the spike region that the TCR reacted to and assigned to either a CD4 or a CD8 class. Log10-transformed breadth and depth values were compared by one-way ANOVA with Sidak's multiple comparisons tests. TCRdb stores this immuneACCESS table with in-frame sequences only. Part of the clones is absent; in the studies checked, under half of the shortfall reflects unresolved V genes, and no reason is known for the rest. V and J calls plus clone size are reproduced from that table; the DNA served to infer D and trimming. This sample gives about 120,000 clones in total; more than 70% of them show up just once. The ten top clones hold about 6% of the sample.

The sample's time point label, decoded: about 28 days (+/-7) after the second vaccine dose. AZD1222 recipients given second doses at about 4 weeks or at about 12 weeks were pooled, since spike-specific TCR depth and breadth were not found to differ between the two schedules. Vaccinee samples came from UK trials COV001 and COV002, including a single-blind randomized controlled phase 2/3 trial of AZD1222 (ChAdOx1 nCoV-19) in healthy adults. Trial participant PBMC samples were collected at day 0 and day 28 after the second dose for TCRbeta chain sequencing. The source of this sequence is an adult who received the AZD1222 COVID-19 vaccine. The rearranged segments are TRBV5-8 and TRBJ2-3; the D gene cannot be resolved reliably. The source material was peripheral blood, sampled 28 days after the second AZD1222 dose. The CDR3 here reads CASSPRLEDTQYF. The DNA sequence is TGTGCCAGCAGCCCCCGACTGGAGGATACGCAGTATTTT.